These 20 T cell receptor beta chains share one sample of origin, sequenced in a study of OX40 agonist ivuxolimab in advanced cancers. TCRdb's table, derived via immunoSEQ multiplex PCR, lists solely in-frame clones and lacks some. The sample carries tens of thousands of clones, 90% to 95% recorded once. This sample comprised CD4+ or CD8+ T cells sorted from blood, obtained in a trial of the OX40 agonist ivuxolimab. The origin of the receptors is an adult with an advanced solid tumor such as melanoma, head and neck, liver or kidney cancer.

The V gene is TRBV4-2, the J gene TRBJ1-2, with 7 bases fitting TRBD1. The CDR3 has 13 residues. CDR1 LGHNA and CDR2 YNFKEQ come from the germline V gene. J gave up 4 bases and V 4 bases, and 3 bases lay outside the gene matches. CDR3 sequence reads: CASSPAGGYGYTF. The CDR3, as DNA: TGTGCCAGCAGCCCGGCAGGGGGCTATGGCTACACCTTC.

The rearrangement joins TRBV19 to TRBJ2-2; D is possibly TRBD1 or TRBD2 (6 bases each). There are 14 residues in the CDR3. The germline CDR1 and CDR2 sequences are LNHDA and SQIVND (reference sequence). The V and J ends lost 7 bases and 5 bases respectively, with 14 bases between them. The chain's CDR3 is CASMGGQRTGELFF. Written as DNA, the CDR3 is TGTGCCAGTATGGGGGGCCAGAGGACCGGGGAGCTGTTTTTT.

This chain connects TRBV2 to TRBJ2-3; a weak D match, TRBD2 (6 bases). The germline gives CDR1 SNHLY, CDR2 FYNNEI. V was pared by 5 bases and J by 0 bases, with 12 bases between. The CDR3 consists of 15 residues. CDR3 loop: CASSLMGTSTDTQYF. CDR3 DNA: TGTGCCAGCAGTTTAATGGGGACTAGCACAGATACGCAGTATTTT.

V and J are TRBV6-5 and TRBJ1-3, with D unresolved. Per germline, CDR1 MNHEY and CDR2 SVGAGI. CDR3 length: 13 residues. The ends were cut back, 8 bases at V and 4 bases at J, with 12 bases in the middle. DNA of the CDR3: TGTGCCAGCCCCCTCGAGGGAGGAAACACCATATATTTT. As protein: CASPLEGGNTIYF.

As concerns this clone: One end of the junction does not line up with germline, which may come from a read error. The chain combines TRBV10-3 with TRBJ2-1, with D perhaps TRBD2 (6 bases). The V gene's germline CDR1 is ENHRY and CDR2 SYGVKD. The CDR3 has 12 residues. The DNA of the CDR3 is TGTGCCATCAGTGCAACCGGGACCCCGGGAGTCTTC. Translating it yields CAISATGTPGVF.

The chain joins TRBV27 to TRBJ2-1, with 8 bases matching TRBD1. The CDR3 is made up of 14 amino acids. CDR1 is MNHEY and CDR2 is SMNVEV in the germline V gene (reference sequence). V lost 6 bases, J lost 9 bases, and 10 bases stayed unmatched. The CDR3 reads CASSTDRGTAEQFF. The CDR3 DNA is TGTGCCAGCAGCACAGACAGGGGTACGGCTGAGCAGTTCTTC.

The CDR3 sequence: CAISDLYEQYF. CDR3 DNA: TGTGCCATCAGTGACCTTTACGAGCAGTACTTC. The chain recombines TRBV10-3 with TRBJ2-7, with D unresolved. The CDR3 runs 11 residues. Per the germline V gene, CDR1 is ENHRY and CDR2 is SYGVKD. V shed 3 bases and J shed 4 bases, with 4 bases lying between them.

The J gene is TRBJ2-7, the V gene TRBV5-5; 13 nucleotides align to TRBD2. The junction had 5 bases not matched to a gene; V was cut back by 4 bases and J by 1 base. This CDR3 is built from 16 residues. Germline CDR1 and CDR2: SGHKS and YYEKEE (reference sequence). This CDR3 is CASSGAGLAGSYEQYF. DNA of the CDR3: TGTGCCAGCAGCGGTGCGGGACTAGCGGGGTCCTACGAGCAGTACTTC.

The CDR3 DNA is TGTGCCAGCAGTCCGGGGACAGGGGCGGTCGGGGAGCTGTTTTTT. It encodes CASSPGTGAVGELFF. The V gene is TRBV6-5, the J gene TRBJ2-2; 10 bases line up with TRBD1. V dropped 5 bases and J dropped 7; count of bases not matched to a gene: 7. The CDR3 sequence is 15 residues long. In germline, CDR1 is MNHEY, CDR2 SVGAGI.

This chain joins TRBV9 and TRBJ2-1, with D possibly TRBD2 on 6 matching bases. The ends were cut back, 3 bases at V and 0 bases at J, with 10 bases in the middle. The CDR3 is made up of 15 amino acids. Germline CDR1 SGDLS, CDR2 YYNGEE. This chain's CDR3 is CASSETSSSYNEQFF. The CDR3 DNA reads as TGTGCCAGCAGCGAAACTAGCTCCTCCTACAATGAGCAGTTCTTC.

The V call is TRBV9, the J call TRBJ2-1; TRBD2 aligns across 10 bases. The trim removed 4 bases at V and 2 bases at J, leaving 3 bases unmatched. The germline CDR1 and CDR2 sequences are SGDLS and YYNGEE. CDR3 length equals 15 residues. CDR3 sequence: CASSSSGSAYNEQFF. The CDR3 DNA sequence: TGTGCCAGCAGCTCTAGCGGGAGCGCCTACAATGAGCAGTTCTTC.

The V gene is TRBV6-6, the J gene TRBJ2-1, with TRBD2 matching over 7 bases. CDR1 is MNHNY and CDR2 is SVGAGI in the germline V gene (reference sequence). The CDR3 is 14 amino acids. Germline trimming cut 7 bases from V and 3 bases from J; bases unmatched to any gene: 6. The chain's CDR3 is CASTESGIYNEQFF. DNA of the CDR3: TGTGCCAGCACCGAGAGCGGGATCTACAATGAGCAGTTCTTC.

The chain carries TRBV11-2 and TRBJ2-7; D is perhaps TRBD2 (5 bases). The V end was cut by 0 bases, the J end by 4 bases, with 13 bases between. The CDR3 length is 15 residues. Per germline, CDR1 SGHAT and CDR2 FQNNGV. The CDR3 nucleotides read TGTGCCAGCAGCTTAGATCGGGCCGGACTGTACGAGCAGTACTTC. It codes for CASSLDRAGLYEQYF.

The chain combines TRBV11-3 with TRBJ2-1; D is ambiguous. From germline, CDR1 is SGHNT and CDR2 YENEEA. V lost 5 bases and J 5 bases, leaving 10 bases between the germline ends. CDR3 length: 13 residues. This CDR3 reads CASSHTNDNEQFF. The CDR3 DNA follows: TGTGCCAGCAGCCATACGAACGACAATGAGCAGTTCTTC.

The chain employs TRBV5-4 and TRBJ2-2, with D tentatively TRBD1 (5 bases). Trimming cost V 0 bases and J 7 bases, with 16 bases left between them. Germline V gives CDR1 SGHNT, CDR2 YYREEE (reference sequence). The CDR3 loop spans 16 amino acids. CDR3 DNA: TGTGCCAGCAGCTTGGGGTCAGGGTGGGGTGTCGGGGAGCTGTTTTTT. Protein product: CASSLGSGWGVGELFF.

V is TRBV18 and J is TRBJ2-3, with D perhaps matching TRBD2 (7 bases). This CDR3 spans 16 amino acids. Per germline, CDR1 KGHSH and CDR2 LQKENI. Trimming removed 2 bases from V and 2 bases from J, with 14 bases in between. The CDR3 spells CASSPGLGGYTDTQYF. The CDR3 coding sequence is TGTGCCAGCTCACCAGGACTAGGGGGATACACAGATACGCAGTATTTT.

This chain uses TRBV9 with TRBJ1-3; D gene unclear. The CDR3 is 17 residues long. The germline V gene encodes CDR1 SGDLS and CDR2 YYNGEE. Trimming shortened V by 0 bases and J by 0 bases, and 13 bases separated the two germline ends. CDR3 loop: CASSVEGRGNSGNTIYF. CDR3 DNA sequence: TGTGCCAGCAGCGTAGAAGGTAGAGGGAACTCTGGAAACACCATATATTTT.

The rearrangement links TRBV19 to TRBJ2-7; the match to TRBD2 covers 10 bases. The CDR3 spans 16 residues. Germline trimming cut 5 bases from V and 4 bases from J; bases unmatched to any gene: 11. Germline CDR1 LNHDA, CDR2 SQIVND (reference sequence). Here the CDR3 DNA reads TGTGCCAGTAGTCCAGTACGTCTAGCGGGAGTTTACGAGCAGTACTTC. Its protein is CASSPVRLAGVYEQYF.

Of note for this clone: In the same sample, other DNA sequences code for this CDR3. The genes are TRBV18 and TRBJ2-3; 9 bases map to TRBD1. The CDR3 extends over 15 amino acids. V lost 6 bases, J lost 0 bases, and 4 bases stayed unmatched. Germline CDR1 and CDR2: KGHSH and LQKENI. The CDR3 coding sequence is TGTGCCAGCTCCCCCGGGACAGGGAGCACAGATACGCAGTATTTT. Encoded protein: CASSPGTGSTDTQYF.

This rearrangement joins TRBV5-1 to TRBJ2-5, with D perhaps TRBD2 (6 bases). Per the germline V gene, CDR1 is SGHRS and CDR2 is YFSETQ. Trimming removed 0 bases from V and 3 bases from J, with 12 bases in between. This CDR3 spans 15 amino acids. CDR3 sequence reads: CASSLAFSGEETQYF. The CDR3 nucleotides read TGCGCCAGCAGCTTGGCTTTTTCGGGGGAAGAGACCCAGTACTTC.